This TCR beta chain was recovered during a study of T cell responses to AZD1222 COVID-19 vaccine. Study-wide results and caveats: Donors were mostly white British, more females; clonal diversity possibly underestimated. Just a handful of AZD1222 recipients were seropositive at baseline. Sampling captured repertoires only after the peak T cell response.

In the case of this clone: As yet, its antigen is unknown.

The data were produced by immunoSEQ multiplex PCR, yet TCRdb's version contains in-frame clones alone and is incomplete. The sample has fewer than 200,000 clones, about 91% seen once. Pooling was applied to second doses at about 4 or about 12 weeks. The V end lost 0 bases, the J end lost 0 bases, and 5 bases lay between the germline ends. Germline V gene data show CDR1 as LNHDA and CDR2 as SQIVND (reference sequence). The CDR3 extends over 14 amino acids. The chain has TRBV19 and TRBJ1-1; the D is unclear. The input for sequencing was peripheral blood, taken 28 days after the second AZD1222 dose. This receptor was taken from an adult who received the AZD1222 COVID-19 vaccine. As DNA, the CDR3 is TGTGCCAGTAGTATAGAGCTTGTGAACACTGAAGCTTTCTTT. It specifies CASSIELVNTEAFF.